A single sample gave rise to the 23 T cell receptor beta chains below, sequenced in a study of T cell repertoires in cytomegalovirus infection. In TCRdb, the reads were re-called with MiXCR into one record per CDR3 protein. The sample has roughly 500,000 distinct CDR3 sequences; approximately 11% are singletons. The sequenced material came from PBMCs. These receptors all stem from a human donor in good health (CMV status not recorded). Some clones in this sample may be carry-over from other donors' samples.

The chain combines TRBV7-8 with TRBJ1-1; D uncertain. V lost 7 bases and J lost 7, with 4 bases in between. The CDR3 consists of 9 residues. The V gene's germline CDR1 is SGHVS and CDR2 FQNEAQ. The CDR3 spells CASIDEAFF. CDR3 DNA sequence: TGTGCCAGCATCGATGAAGCTTTCTTT.

Ten or more counts support this clonotype. J is TRBJ2-7 and V is TRBV7-6, with 7 bases fitting TRBD2. V was clipped by 2 bases and J by 2 bases; unmatched bases: 6. CDR3 length: 15 residues. CDR1 SGHVS and CDR2 FNYEAQ come from the germline V gene. The CDR3 bases are TGTGCCAGCAGCTTAAGAAGCGGGGCGACCTACGAGCAGTACTTC. This codes for CASSLRSGATYEQYF.

This clonotype was seen at least ten times. This chain links TRBV5-1 with TRBJ1-1, with D unclear. V lost 2 bases and J 3 bases, leaving 8 bases between the germline ends. CDR1 and CDR2 (germline): SGHRS, YFSETQ. This CDR3 contains 13 residues. Here the CDR3 DNA reads TGCGCCAGCAGCTTTAGGGCAGACACTGAAGCTTTCTTT. Encoded protein: CASSFRADTEAFF. Based on the CDR3 plus reference TRBV5-1 and TRBJ1-1, the full variable domain is KAGVTQTPRYLIKTRGQQVTLSCSPISGHRSVSWYQQTPGQGLQFLFEYFSETQRNKGNFPGRFSGRQFSNSRSEMNVSTLELGDSALYLCASSFRADTEAFFGQGTRLTVV.

The chain recombines TRBV29-1 with TRBJ2-1; D is perhaps TRBD1 (6 bases). Germline loops: CDR1 SQVTM, CDR2 ANQGSEA. V was cut by 1 base and J by 5 bases, with 18 bases left in between. The CDR3 has 16 amino acids. In nucleotides, the CDR3 is TGCAGCGTTGAAGGTTTTAATCAGGGGCAAGACAATGAGCAGTTCTTC. Protein sequence: CSVEGFNQGQDNEQFF.

This clonotype showed up many times. This rearrangement joins TRBV12-3 or TRBV12-4 to TRBJ2-3; tentative D call: TRBD1 (5 bases). The CDR3 contains 14 residues. Trimming shortened V by 4 bases and J by 4 bases, and 12 bases separated the two germline ends. This CDR3 is CASSYRGAADTQYF. The DNA of the CDR3 is TGTGCCAGCAGTTATAGGGGTGCCGCAGATACGCAGTATTTT.

This clonotype occurred many times. V gene TRBV29-1 combines with J gene TRBJ2-1; D is perhaps TRBD1 or TRBD2 (5 bases each). The CDR3 consists of 12 residues. Trimming cost V 8 bases and J 6 bases, with 14 bases left between them. CDR1 and CDR2 from the germline V gene are SQVTM and ANQGSEA. CDR3: CSLGWGFNEQFF. The CDR3 region has the DNA TGCAGCCTGGGTTGGGGGTTCAATGAGCAGTTCTTC.

At least ten counts were recorded for this clonotype. The V gene is TRBV20-1, the J gene TRBJ2-5; 11 positions match TRBD2. V gave up 2 bases and J gave up 4 bases; unmatched junction bases: 0. Germline-derived CDR1 and CDR2 are DFQATT and SNEGSKA (reference sequence). The length of the CDR3 is 13 residues. The CDR3 sequence is CSARLAGGETQYF. In nucleotides, the CDR3 is TGCAGTGCTAGACTAGCGGGAGGAGAGACCCAGTACTTC.

This clonotype appeared many times. V and J are TRBV11-2 and TRBJ2-7, with D perhaps TRBD1 (6 bases). This CDR3 comprises 15 residues. Germline V lookup: CDR1 SGHAT, CDR2 FQNNGV. V lost 4 bases and J lost 1, with 14 bases in between. Written as DNA, the CDR3 is TGTGCCAGCAGCTCATCAGGGGATTCTTCCTACGAGCAGTACTTC. It codes for CASSSSGDSSYEQYF.

The sample holds a few counts of this clonotype. The genes are TRBV10-1 and TRBJ2-7, with 7 bases fitting TRBD2. The CDR3 loop spans 14 amino acids. The V segment lost 2 bases and the J segment 5 bases; nucleotides outside the gene matches: 6. The germline V gene encodes CDR1 WNHNN and CDR2 SYGVQD (reference sequence). CDR3 sequence (DNA): TGCGCCAGCAGTGAGCTGGGGGGGGGGGACGAGCAGTACTTC. It translates to CASSELGGGDEQYF.

In its sample, this clonotype was seen many times. The V and J genes are TRBV11-2 and TRBJ2-2; possibly TRBD2 for D (5 bases). Germline values: CDR1 SGHAT, CDR2 FQNNGV. The V end was cut by 5 bases, the J end by 8 bases, with 9 bases between. The CDR3 is 12 amino acids. The CDR3 loop is CASSLGRGELFF. Here the CDR3 DNA reads TGTGCCAGCAGCCTAGGGAGAGGGGAGCTGTTTTTT.

A note on this clonotype: Given a much more abundant clone one base away, this may be a read error. The CDR3 loop reads CASSLTGGDRAYEQHF. DNA for the CDR3: TGCGCCAGCAGCCTTACTGGAGGGGACAGGGCCTACGAGCAGCACTTC. The V gene is TRBV5-1, the J gene TRBJ2-7; 9 bases fit TRBD1. This CDR3 has 16 amino acids. CDR1 and CDR2 (germline): SGHRS, YFSETQ. The full variable domain, in which reference TRBV5-1 and TRBJ2-7 provide the parts outside the CDR3, is KAGVTQTPRYLIKTRGQQVTLSCSPISGHRSVSWYQQTPGQGLQFLFEYFSETQRNKGNFPGRFSGRQFSNSRSEMNVSTLELGDSALYLCASSLTGGDRAYEQHFGPGTRLTVT.

This clonotype was observed many times. V and J are TRBV7-8 and TRBJ1-5; tentative D call: TRBD1 (6 bases). The germline V and J ends were trimmed by 1 base and 6 bases, with 10 bases remaining between them. Per germline, CDR1 SGHVS and CDR2 FQNEAQ. The CDR3 contains 14 residues. The CDR3 nucleotides are TGTGCCAGCAGCTTAGGCACAGGGATTCAGCCCCAGCATTTT. This sequence encodes CASSLGTGIQPQHF.

This clonotype was recorded at least ten times. This sequence joins TRBV7-9 and TRBJ2-5; unclear D gene. Trimming stripped 1 base from V and 4 bases from J, with 4 bases between. This CDR3 is built from 12 residues. Germline CDR1 and CDR2: SEHNR and FQNEAQ (reference sequence). The CDR3 reads CASSLETETQYF. The CDR3 DNA reads TGTGCCAGCAGCTTAGAGACAGAGACCCAGTACTTC.

The rearrangement joins TRBV5-1 to TRBJ2-7; D call uncertain. CDR1 and CDR2 (germline): SGHRS, YFSETQ. Trimming removed 0 bases from V and 6 bases from J, with 7 bases in between. The CDR3 spans 12 residues. The CDR3 reads CASSLDEGEQYF. The CDR3 nucleotides read TGCGCCAGCAGCTTGGATGAAGGCGAGCAGTACTTC.

This clonotype has a count of ten or more. The chain recombines TRBV7-2 with TRBJ1-2; D is perhaps TRBD1 (5 bases). Germline CDR1 SGHTA, CDR2 FQGNSA. Trimming shortened V by 4 bases and J by 8 bases, and 8 bases separated the two germline ends. CDR3 length: 11 amino acids. The CDR3 region has the DNA TGTGCCAGCAGCTCGGGGGGGGGCTACACCTTC. Translating it yields CASSSGGGYTF. Filled out from reference TRBV7-2 and TRBJ1-2, the complete variable domain reads GAGVSQSPSNKVTEKGKDVELRCDPISGHTALYWYRQSLGQGLEFLIYFQGNSAPDKSGLPSDRFSAERTGGSVSTLTIQRTQQEDSAVYLCASSSGGGYTFGSGTRLTVV.

In this sample, this clonotype turned up a few times. The chain combines TRBV29-1 with TRBJ2-7; D is unresolved. CDR3 length: 12 amino acids. CDR1 is SQVTM, CDR2 ANQGSEA, per germline. The germline V and J ends were trimmed by 3 bases and 6 bases, with 12 bases remaining between them. The CDR3 DNA reads as TGCAGCGTTGAGTTGGGCTTGGGCGAGCAGTACTTC. Protein sequence: CSVELGLGEQYF.

Ten or more counts support this clonotype. The chain has TRBV12-3 or TRBV12-4 and TRBJ1-1, with 8 bases aligning to TRBD1. The CDR3 length is 13 residues. The V segment lost 6 bases and the J segment 1 base; nucleotides outside the gene matches: 1. CDR3 region: CASRGQENTEAFF. The CDR3, as DNA: TGTGCCAGCAGGGGACAGGAGAACACTGAAGCTTTCTTT.

This clonotype was counted at least ten times. The chain uses TRBV7-2 and TRBJ2-2; tentatively, D is TRBD2 (6 bases). The CDR3 runs to 15 residues. From germline, CDR1 is SGHTA and CDR2 FQGNSA. V lost 9 bases and J 1 base, leaving 15 bases between the germline ends. DNA of the CDR3: TGTGCCAGTACACCCGAGGGACTGAACACCGGGGAGCTGTTTTTT. Translation: CASTPEGLNTGELFF.

The gene calls are TRBV3-1 and TRBJ2-1; the match to TRBD2 covers 9 bases. J lost 6 bases, V lost 0 bases, and 6 bases had no gene match. The CDR3 runs 16 residues. The germline gives CDR1 LGHDT, CDR2 YNNKEL (reference sequence). CDR3 in amino acids: CASSQESTSGLNEQFF. As DNA, the CDR3 is TGTGCCAGCAGCCAAGAAAGCACTAGCGGGCTCAATGAGCAGTTCTTC.

This clonotype has a count of ten or more. This sequence joins TRBV7-2 and TRBJ2-2; 8 nucleotides agree with TRBD2. The CDR3 length is 15 residues. Per germline, CDR1 SGHTA and CDR2 FQGNSA. Trimming removed 4 bases from V and 6 bases from J; junction bases left unmatched: 7. The CDR3 DNA reads as TGTGCCAGCAGCTCCCCCGGGACTAGGCCCGGGGAGCTGTTTTTT. Encoded protein: CASSSPGTRPGELFF. The full variable domain, its missing parts supplied by reference TRBV7-2 and TRBJ2-2, is GAGVSQSPSNKVTEKGKDVELRCDPISGHTALYWYRQSLGQGLEFLIYFQGNSAPDKSGLPSDRFSAERTGGSVSTLTIQRTQQEDSAVYLCASSSPGTRPGELFFGEGSRLTVL.

The J gene is TRBJ1-4, the V gene TRBV14; D remains ambiguous. V was trimmed by 3 bases and J by 4 bases, leaving 12 bases between them. This CDR3 has 15 residues. Germline lookup yields CDR1 SGHDN and CDR2 FVKESK. For the CDR3, the DNA is TGTGCCAGCAGCCACGGCCGGCCACTTAATGAAAAACTGTTTTTT. Translation gives CASSHGRPLNEKLFF.

This chain uses TRBV7-6 with TRBJ2-2, with D perhaps TRBD1 (5 bases). The CDR3 consists of 16 residues. The germline gives CDR1 SGHVS, CDR2 FNYEAQ. Trimming took 3 bases from V and 3 from J, leaving 14 bases between them. CDR3 nucleotide sequence: TGTGCCAGCAGCTTTAGGGGCCAGACCTACACCGGGGAGCTGTTTTTT. Residues: CASSFRGQTYTGELFF.

This clonotype was counted once. Given a much more abundant clone one base away, this may be a read error. The V and J genes are TRBV19 and TRBJ2-6; D is undetermined. Germline V gene sequence: CDR1 LNHDA, CDR2 SQIVND (reference sequence). The CDR3 has 13 amino acids. CDR3 sequence: CDSSMSGANVLTF. CDR3 DNA sequence: TGTGACAGTAGTATGTCTGGGGCCAACGTCCTGACTTTC.